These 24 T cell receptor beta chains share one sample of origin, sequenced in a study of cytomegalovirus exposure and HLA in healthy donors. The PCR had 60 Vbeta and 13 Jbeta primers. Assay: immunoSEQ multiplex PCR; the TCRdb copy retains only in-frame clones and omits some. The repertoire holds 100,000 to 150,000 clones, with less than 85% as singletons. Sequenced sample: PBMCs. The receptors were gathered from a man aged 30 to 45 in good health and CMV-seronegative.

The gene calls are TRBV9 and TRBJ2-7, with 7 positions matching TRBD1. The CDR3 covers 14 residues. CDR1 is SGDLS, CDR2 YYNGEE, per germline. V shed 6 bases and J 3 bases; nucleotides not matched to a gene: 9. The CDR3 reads CASNSGTVDYEQYF. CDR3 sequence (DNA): TGTGCCAGCAATTCCGGGACAGTAGACTACGAGCAGTACTTC.

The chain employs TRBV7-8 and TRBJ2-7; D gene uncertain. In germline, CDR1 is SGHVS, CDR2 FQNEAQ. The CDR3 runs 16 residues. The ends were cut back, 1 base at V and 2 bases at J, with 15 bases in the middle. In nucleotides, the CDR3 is TGTGCCAGCAGCTTAGGAGGCTCCTGGTACCCCTACGAGCAGTACTTC. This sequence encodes CASSLGGSWYPYEQYF.

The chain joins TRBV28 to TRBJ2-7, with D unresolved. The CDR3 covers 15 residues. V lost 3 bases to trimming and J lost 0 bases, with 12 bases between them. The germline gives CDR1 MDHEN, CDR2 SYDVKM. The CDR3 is CASSFDQVSSYEQYF. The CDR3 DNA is TGTGCCAGCAGTTTTGATCAGGTATCCTCCTACGAGCAGTACTTC.

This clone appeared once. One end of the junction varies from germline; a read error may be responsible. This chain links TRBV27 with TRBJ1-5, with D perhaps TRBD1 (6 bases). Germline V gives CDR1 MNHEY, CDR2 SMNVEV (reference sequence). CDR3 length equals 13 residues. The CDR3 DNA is TGTGCCAGCCGAGAGTGGGACAATCAGCCCCAGAATTTT. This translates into CASREWDNQPQNF.

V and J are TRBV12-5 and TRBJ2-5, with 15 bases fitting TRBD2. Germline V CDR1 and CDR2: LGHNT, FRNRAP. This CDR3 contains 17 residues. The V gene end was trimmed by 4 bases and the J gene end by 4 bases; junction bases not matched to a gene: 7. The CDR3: CASGSSTGLAGGETQYF. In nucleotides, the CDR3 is TGTGCTAGTGGTTCCTCTACGGGACTAGCGGGAGGAGAGACCCAGTACTTC. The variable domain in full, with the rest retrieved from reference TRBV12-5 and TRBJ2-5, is DARVTQTPRHKVTEMGQEVTMRCQPILGHNTVFWYRQTMMQGLELLAYFRNRAPLDDSGMPKDRFSAEMPDATLATLKIQPSEPRDSAVYFCASGSSTGLAGGETQYFGPGTRLLVL.

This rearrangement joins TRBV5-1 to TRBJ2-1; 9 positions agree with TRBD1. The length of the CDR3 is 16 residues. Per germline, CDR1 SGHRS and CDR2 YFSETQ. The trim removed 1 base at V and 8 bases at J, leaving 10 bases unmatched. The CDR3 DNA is TGCGCCAGCAGCTTGACCGGGACAGGGAATATCGATGAGCAGTTCTTC. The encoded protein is CASSLTGTGNIDEQFF.

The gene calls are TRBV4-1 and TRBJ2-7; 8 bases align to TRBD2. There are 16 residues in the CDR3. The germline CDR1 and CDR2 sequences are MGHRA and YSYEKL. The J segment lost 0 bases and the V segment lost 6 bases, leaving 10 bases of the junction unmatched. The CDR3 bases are TGCGCCAGCAGGGAATTTGAGCGGGGGTTCTCCTACGAGCAGTACTTC. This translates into CASREFERGFSYEQYF.

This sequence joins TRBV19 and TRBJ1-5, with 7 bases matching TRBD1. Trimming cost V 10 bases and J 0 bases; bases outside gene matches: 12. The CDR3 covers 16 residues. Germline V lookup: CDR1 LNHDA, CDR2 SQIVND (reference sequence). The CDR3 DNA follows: TGTGCCACGCAGAGACAGGGAGAATATAGCAATCAGCCCCAGCATTTT. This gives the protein CATQRQGEYSNQPQHF.

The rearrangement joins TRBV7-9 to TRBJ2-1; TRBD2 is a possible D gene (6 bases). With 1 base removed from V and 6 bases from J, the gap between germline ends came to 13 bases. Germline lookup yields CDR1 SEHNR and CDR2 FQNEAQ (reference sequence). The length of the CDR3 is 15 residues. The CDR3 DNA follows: TGTGCCAGCAGCTTAGGTATAGCGGAGAGCAATGAGCAGTTCTTC. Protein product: CASSLGIAESNEQFF.

The CDR3 nucleotides read TGTGCCAGCAGCCTGCCGCTAGCGGGAGGGCCTGTTGCCGGGGAGCTGTTTTTT. Protein: CASSLPLAGGPVAGELFF. The genes are TRBV7-9 and TRBJ2-2; 12 nucleotides match TRBD2. From germline, CDR1 is SEHNR and CDR2 FQNEAQ (reference sequence). The CDR3 consists of 18 residues. Trimming took 5 bases from V and 6 from J; bases not matched to a gene: 13. Full variable domain (remainder filled in from reference TRBV7-9 and TRBJ2-2): DTGVSQNPRHKITKRGQNVTFRCDPISEHNRLYWYRQTLGQGPEFLTYFQNEAQLEKSRLLSDRFSAERPKGSFSTLEIQRTEQGDSAMYLCASSLPLAGGPVAGELFFGEGSRLTVL.

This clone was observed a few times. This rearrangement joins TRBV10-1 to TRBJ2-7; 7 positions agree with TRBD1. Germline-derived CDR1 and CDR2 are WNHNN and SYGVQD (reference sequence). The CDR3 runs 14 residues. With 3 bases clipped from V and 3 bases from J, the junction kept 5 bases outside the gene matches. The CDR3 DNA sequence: TGCGCCAGCAGTGACAGGGGGAGTATCTACGAGCAGTACTTC. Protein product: CASSDRGSIYEQYF.

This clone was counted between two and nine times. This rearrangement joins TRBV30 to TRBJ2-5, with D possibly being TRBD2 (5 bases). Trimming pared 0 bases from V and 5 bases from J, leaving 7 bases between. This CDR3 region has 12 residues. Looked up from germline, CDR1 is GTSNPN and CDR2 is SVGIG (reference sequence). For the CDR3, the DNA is TGTGCCTGGAGTGTAGCTAGCGAGACCCAGTACTTC. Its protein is CAWSVASETQYF.

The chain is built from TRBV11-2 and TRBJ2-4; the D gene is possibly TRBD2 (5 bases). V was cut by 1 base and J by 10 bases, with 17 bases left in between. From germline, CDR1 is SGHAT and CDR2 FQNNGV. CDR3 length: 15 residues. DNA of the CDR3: TGTGCCAGCAGCTTAGCCTATACGGCGGACTTGATTCAGTACTTC. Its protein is CASSLAYTADLIQYF. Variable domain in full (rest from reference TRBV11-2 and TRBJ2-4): EAGVAQSPRYKIIEKRQSVAFWCNPISGHATLYWYQQILGQGPKLLIQFQNNGVVDDSQLPKDRFSAERLKGVDSTLKIQPAKLEDSAVYLCASSLAYTADLIQYFGAGTRLSVL.

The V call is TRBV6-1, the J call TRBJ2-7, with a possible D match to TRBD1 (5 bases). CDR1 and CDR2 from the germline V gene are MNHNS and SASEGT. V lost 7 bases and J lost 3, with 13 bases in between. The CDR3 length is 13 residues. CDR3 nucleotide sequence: TGTGCCAGCAAGAAACTGGACAACTACGAGCAGTACTTC. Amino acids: CASKKLDNYEQYF.

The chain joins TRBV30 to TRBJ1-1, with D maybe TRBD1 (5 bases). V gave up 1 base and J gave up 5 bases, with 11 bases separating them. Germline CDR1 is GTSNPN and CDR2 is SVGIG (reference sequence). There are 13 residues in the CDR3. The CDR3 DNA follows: TGTGCCTGGAGTGGGGCCAGGGAAACTGAAGCTTTCTTT. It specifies CAWSGARETEAFF.

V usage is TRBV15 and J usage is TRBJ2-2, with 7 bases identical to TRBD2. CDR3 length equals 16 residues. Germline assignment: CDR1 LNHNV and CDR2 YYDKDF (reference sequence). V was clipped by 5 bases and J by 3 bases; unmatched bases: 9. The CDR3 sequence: CATSHPRGGDTGELFF. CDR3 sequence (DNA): TGTGCCACCAGCCACCCCCGTGGGGGGGACACCGGGGAGCTGTTTTTT.

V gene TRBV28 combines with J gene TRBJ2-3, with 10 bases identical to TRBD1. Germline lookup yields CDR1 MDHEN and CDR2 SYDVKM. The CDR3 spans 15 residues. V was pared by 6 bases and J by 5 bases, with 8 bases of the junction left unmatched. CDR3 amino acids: CASRRPGQGRDTQYF. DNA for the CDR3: TGTGCCAGCAGAAGACCGGGACAGGGGAGAGATACGCAGTATTTT. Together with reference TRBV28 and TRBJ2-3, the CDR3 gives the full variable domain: DVKVTQSSRYLVKRTGEKVFLECVQDMDHENMFWYRQDPGLGLRLIYFSYDVKMKEKGDIPEGYSVSREKKERFSLILESASTNQTSMYLCASRRPGQGRDTQYFGPGTRLTVL.

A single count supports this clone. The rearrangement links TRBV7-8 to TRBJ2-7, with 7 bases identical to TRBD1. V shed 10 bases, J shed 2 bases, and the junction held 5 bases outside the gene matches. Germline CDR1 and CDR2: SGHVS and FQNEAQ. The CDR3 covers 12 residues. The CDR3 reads CATGDSPYEQYF. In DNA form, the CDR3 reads TGTGCCACCGGGGACAGCCCCTACGAGCAGTACTTC.

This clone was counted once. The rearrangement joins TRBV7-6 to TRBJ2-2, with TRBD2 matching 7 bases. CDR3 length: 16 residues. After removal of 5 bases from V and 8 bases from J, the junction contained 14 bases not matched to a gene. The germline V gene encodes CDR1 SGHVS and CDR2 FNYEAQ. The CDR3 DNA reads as TGTGCCAGCAGCCATCCGCTTGGCGGGAGTAGTGGGGAGCTGTTTTTT. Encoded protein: CASSHPLGGSSGELFF.

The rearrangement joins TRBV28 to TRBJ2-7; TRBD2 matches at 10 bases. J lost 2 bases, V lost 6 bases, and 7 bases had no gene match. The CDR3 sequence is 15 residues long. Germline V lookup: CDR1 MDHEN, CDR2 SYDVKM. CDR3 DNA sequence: TGTGCCAGCAGCCTGACTAGCGGGTCTACCTACGAGCAGTACTTC. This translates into CASSLTSGSTYEQYF. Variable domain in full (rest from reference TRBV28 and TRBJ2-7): DVKVTQSSRYLVKRTGEKVFLECVQDMDHENMFWYRQDPGLGLRLIYFSYDVKMKEKGDIPEGYSVSREKKERFSLILESASTNQTSMYLCASSLTSGSTYEQYFGPGTRLTVT.

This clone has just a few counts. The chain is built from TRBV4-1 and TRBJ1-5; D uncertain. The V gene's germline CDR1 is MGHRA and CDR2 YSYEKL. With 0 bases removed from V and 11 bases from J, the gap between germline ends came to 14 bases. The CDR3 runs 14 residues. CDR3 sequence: CASSQDLSTSAQHF. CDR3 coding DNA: TGCGCCAGCAGCCAAGACCTGTCGACTTCGGCCCAGCATTTT.

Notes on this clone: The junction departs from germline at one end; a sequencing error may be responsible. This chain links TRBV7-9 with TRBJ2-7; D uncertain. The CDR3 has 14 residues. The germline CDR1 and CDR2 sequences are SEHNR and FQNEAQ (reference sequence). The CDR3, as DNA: TGTTCCAGCAGCTTTGGTCCCGGGTACTACGAGCAGTACTTC. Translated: CSSSFGPGYYEQYF.

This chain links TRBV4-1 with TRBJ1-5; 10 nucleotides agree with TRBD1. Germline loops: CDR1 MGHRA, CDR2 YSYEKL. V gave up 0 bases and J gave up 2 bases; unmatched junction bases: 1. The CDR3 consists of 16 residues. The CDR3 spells CASSQDGTGGNQPQHF. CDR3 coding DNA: TGCGCCAGCAGCCAAGACGGGACAGGGGGCAATCAGCCCCAGCATTTT.

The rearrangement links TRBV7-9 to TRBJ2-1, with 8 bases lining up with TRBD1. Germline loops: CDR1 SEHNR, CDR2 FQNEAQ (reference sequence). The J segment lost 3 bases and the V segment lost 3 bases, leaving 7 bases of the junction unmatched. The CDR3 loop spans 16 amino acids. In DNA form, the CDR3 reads TGTGCCAGCAGCTTGGGAGACAGGGGAGGCTACAATGAGCAGTTCTTC. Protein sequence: CASSLGDRGGYNEQFF.